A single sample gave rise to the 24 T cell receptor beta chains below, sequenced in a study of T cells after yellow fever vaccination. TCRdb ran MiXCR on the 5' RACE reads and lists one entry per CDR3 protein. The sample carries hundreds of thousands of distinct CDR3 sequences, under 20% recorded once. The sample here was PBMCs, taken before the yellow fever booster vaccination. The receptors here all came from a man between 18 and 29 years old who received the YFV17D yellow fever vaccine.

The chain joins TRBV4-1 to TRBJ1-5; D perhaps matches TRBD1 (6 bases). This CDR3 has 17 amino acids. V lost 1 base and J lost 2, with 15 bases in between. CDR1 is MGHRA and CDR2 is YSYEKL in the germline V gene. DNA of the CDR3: TGCGCCAGCAGCCAAGTACAGGGTGGCGGAGGCAATCAGCCCCAGCATTTT. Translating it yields CASSQVQGGGGNQPQHF.

The DNA of the CDR3 is TGTGCCAGCAGCGGTCCCGGGGGGAACACTGAAGCTTTCTTT. It encodes CASSGPGGNTEAFF. The chain couples TRBV9 to TRBJ1-1, with a tentative D call TRBD1 (5 bases). Deletions cut 3 bases from V and 1 base from J, with 10 bases between. This CDR3 has 14 amino acids. Germline CDR1 SGDLS, CDR2 YYNGEE.

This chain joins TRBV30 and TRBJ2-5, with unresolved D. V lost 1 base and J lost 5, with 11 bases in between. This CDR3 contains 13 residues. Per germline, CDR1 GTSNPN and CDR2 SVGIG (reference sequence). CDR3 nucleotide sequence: TGTGCCTGGAGTGGTGGGGTCCGGGAGACCCAGTACTTC. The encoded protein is CAWSGGVRETQYF.

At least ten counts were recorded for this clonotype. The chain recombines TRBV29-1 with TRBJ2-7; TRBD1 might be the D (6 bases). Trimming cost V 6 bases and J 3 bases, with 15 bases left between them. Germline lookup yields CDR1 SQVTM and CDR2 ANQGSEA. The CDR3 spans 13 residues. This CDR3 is CSVTTGISYEQYF. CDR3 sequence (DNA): TGCAGCGTCACAACAGGGATCAGCTACGAGCAGTACTTC.

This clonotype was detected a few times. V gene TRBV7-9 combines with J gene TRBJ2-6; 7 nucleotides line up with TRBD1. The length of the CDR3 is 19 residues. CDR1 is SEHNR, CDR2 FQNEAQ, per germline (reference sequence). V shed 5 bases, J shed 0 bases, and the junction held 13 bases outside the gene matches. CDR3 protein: CASSPADRALTSGANVLTF. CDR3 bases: TGTGCCAGCAGCCCCGCCGACAGGGCCCTTACCTCTGGGGCCAACGTCCTGACTTTC.

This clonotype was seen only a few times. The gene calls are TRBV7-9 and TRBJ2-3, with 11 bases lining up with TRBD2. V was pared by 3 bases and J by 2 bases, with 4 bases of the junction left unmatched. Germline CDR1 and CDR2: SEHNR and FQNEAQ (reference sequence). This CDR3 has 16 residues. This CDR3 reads CASSLTSGVPTDTQYF. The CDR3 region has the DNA TGTGCCAGCAGCTTGACTAGCGGGGTACCCACAGATACGCAGTATTTT.

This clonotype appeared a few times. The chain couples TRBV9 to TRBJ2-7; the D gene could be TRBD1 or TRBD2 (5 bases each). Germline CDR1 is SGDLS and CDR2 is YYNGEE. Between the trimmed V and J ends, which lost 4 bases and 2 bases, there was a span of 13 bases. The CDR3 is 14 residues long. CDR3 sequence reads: CASSPRDRTYEQYF. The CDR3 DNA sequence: TGTGCCAGCAGCCCCCGGGACCGCACCTACGAGCAGTACTTC. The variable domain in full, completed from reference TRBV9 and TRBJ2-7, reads DSGVTQTPKHLITATGQRVTLRCSPRSGDLSVYWYQQSLDQGLQFLIQYYNGEERAKGNILERFSAQQFPDLHSELNLSSLELGDSALYFCASSPRDRTYEQYFGPGTRLTVT.

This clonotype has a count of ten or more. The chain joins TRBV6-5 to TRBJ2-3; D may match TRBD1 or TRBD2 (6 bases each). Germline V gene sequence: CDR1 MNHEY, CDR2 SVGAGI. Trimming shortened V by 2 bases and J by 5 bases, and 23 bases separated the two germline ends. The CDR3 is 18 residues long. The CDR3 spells CASSYIGGRGGKLDTQYF. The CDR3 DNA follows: TGTGCCAGCAGTTACATTGGGGGGAGAGGGGGGAAATTAGATACGCAGTATTTT.

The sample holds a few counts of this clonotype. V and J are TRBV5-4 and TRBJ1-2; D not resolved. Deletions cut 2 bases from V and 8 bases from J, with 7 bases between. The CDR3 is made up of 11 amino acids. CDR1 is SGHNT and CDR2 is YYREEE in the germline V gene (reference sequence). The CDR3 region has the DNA TGTGCCAGCAGCTTAGGTGAGGGCTACACCTTC. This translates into CASSLGEGYTF.

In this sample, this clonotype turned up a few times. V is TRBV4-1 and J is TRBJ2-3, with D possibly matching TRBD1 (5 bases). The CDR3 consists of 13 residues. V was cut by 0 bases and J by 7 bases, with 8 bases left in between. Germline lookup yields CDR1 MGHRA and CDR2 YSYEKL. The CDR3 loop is CASSQDKGYTQYF. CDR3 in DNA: TGCGCCAGCAGCCAAGATAAGGGGTATACGCAGTATTTT.

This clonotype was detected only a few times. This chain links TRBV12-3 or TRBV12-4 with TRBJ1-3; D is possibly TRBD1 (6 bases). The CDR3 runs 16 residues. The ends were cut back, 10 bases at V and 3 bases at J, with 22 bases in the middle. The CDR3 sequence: CANTAPGQNRGNTIYF. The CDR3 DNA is TGTGCCAACACTGCCCCTGGACAGAATCGTGGAAACACCATATATTTT.

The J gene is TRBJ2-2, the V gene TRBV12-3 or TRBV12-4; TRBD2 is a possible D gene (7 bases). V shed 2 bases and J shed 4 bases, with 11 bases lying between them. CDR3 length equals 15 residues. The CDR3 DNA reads TGTGCCAGCAGTTTAAGGGGGGGTGGCACCGGGGAGCTGTTTTTT. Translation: CASSLRGGGTGELFF.

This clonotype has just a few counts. The DNA of the CDR3 is TGCAGTGCTCCGGATGCCTCCAAGCAGTACTTC. This translates into CSAPDASKQYF. The rearrangement joins TRBV20-1 to TRBJ2-7; unclear D gene. This CDR3 is built from 11 residues. The germline V gene has CDR1 DFQATT and CDR2 SNEGSKA (reference sequence). Trimming left V 5 bases short and J 8 bases short, with 13 bases between.

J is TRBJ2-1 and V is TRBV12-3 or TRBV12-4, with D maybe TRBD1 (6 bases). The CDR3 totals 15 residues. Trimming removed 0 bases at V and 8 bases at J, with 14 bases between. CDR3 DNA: TGTGCCAGCAGTTTAGCGACTCGGACAGAGGATGAGCAGTTCTTC. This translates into CASSLATRTEDEQFF.

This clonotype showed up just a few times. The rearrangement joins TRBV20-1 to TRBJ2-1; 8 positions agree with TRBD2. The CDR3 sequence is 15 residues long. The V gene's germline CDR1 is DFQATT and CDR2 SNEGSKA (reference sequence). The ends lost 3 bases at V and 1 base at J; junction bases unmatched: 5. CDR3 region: CSASFAGGSYNEQFF. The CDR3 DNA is TGCAGTGCTAGTTTTGCGGGGGGTTCCTACAATGAGCAGTTCTTC.

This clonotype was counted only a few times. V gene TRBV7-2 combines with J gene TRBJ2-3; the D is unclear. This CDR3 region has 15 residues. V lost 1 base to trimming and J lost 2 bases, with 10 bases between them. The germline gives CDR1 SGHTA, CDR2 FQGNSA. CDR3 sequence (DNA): TGTGCCAGCAGCTTAGGGTCCTCCACCACAGATACGCAGTATTTT. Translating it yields CASSLGSSTTDTQYF.

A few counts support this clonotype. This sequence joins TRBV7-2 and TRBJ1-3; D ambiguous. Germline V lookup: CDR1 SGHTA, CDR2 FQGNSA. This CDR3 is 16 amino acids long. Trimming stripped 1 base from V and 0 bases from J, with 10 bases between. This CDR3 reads CASSLVVSASGNTIYF. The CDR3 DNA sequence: TGTGCCAGCAGCTTAGTGGTTTCCGCCTCTGGAAACACCATATATTTT.

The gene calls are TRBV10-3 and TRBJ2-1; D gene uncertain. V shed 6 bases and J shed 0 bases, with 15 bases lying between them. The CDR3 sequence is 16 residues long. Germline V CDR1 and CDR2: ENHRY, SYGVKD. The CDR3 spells CAISLINSSSYNEQFF. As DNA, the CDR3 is TGTGCCATCAGCCTAATAAACAGTAGCTCCTACAATGAGCAGTTCTTC.

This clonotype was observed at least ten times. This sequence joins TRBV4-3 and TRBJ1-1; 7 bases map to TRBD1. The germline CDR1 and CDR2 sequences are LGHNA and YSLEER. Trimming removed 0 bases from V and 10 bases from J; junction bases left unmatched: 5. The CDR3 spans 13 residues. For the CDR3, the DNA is TGCGCCAGCAGCCAAGACCGAGACAGGGCAGCTTTCTTT. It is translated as CASSQDRDRAAFF.

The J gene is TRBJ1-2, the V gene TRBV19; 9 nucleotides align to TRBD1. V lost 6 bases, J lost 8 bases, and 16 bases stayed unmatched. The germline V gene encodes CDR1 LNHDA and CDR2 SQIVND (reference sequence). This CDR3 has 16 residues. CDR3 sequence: CASSRSGTGNKAGYTF. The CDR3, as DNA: TGTGCCAGTAGCCGTTCGGGGACAGGGAACAAAGCCGGCTACACCTTC.

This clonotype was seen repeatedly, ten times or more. The chain's CDR3 is CSAEDRGQSISYEQYF. DNA for the CDR3: TGCAGTGCCGAAGATCGGGGACAGTCGATCTCCTACGAGCAGTACTTC. The V and J genes are TRBV20-1 and TRBJ2-7; 7 bases match TRBD1. This CDR3 is built from 16 residues. Germline V gene data show CDR1 as DFQATT and CDR2 as SNEGSKA (reference sequence). Losses at the gene ends were 6 bases for V and 0 bases for J; bases not matched to a gene: 14.

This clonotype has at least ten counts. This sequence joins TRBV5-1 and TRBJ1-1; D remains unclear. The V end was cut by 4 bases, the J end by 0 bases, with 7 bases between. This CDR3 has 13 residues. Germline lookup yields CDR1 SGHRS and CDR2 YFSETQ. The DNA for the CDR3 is TGCGCCAGCAGCCCGACTATGAACACTGAAGCTTTCTTT. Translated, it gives CASSPTMNTEAFF. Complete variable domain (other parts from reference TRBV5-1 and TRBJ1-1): KAGVTQTPRYLIKTRGQQVTLSCSPISGHRSVSWYQQTPGQGLQFLFEYFSETQRNKGNFPGRFSGRQFSNSRSEMNVSTLELGDSALYLCASSPTMNTEAFFGQGTRLTVV.

This CDR3 reads CASSRGDSSNTGELFF. As DNA, the CDR3 is TGTGCCAGCAGCCGAGGTGACTCTTCGAACACCGGGGAGCTGTTTTTT. The gene calls are TRBV11-3 and TRBJ2-2; unclear D gene. The CDR3 covers 16 residues. V lost 5 bases and J lost 0, with 13 bases in between. The germline V gene has CDR1 SGHNT and CDR2 YENEEA.

The CDR3 coding sequence is TGTGCCAGCAGTTTTTCCCGACAGGGGGCAACTGAAGCTTTCTTT. It yields the protein CASSFSRQGATEAFF. This chain links TRBV7-9 with TRBJ1-1, with TRBD1 matching 10 bases. Germline CDR1 is SEHNR and CDR2 is FQNEAQ (reference sequence). Trimming cost V 6 bases and J 5 bases; bases outside gene matches: 9. The CDR3 covers 15 residues.